The T cell receptor beta chain described here comes from a study of tumor-infiltrating lymphocytes in primary liver carcinoma. About the study: The patient population consisted of men and women between 30 and 69 years of age. Each sample had roughly 3.5 to 8 million productive TCRbeta reads regardless of tissue type.

In the case of this clonotype: A read error may produce the germline difference seen at one junction end.

Using a constant-region primer together with ProtoScript II reverse transcriptase, TCR beta cDNA was made from 500 ng of total RNA. Libraries for TCR beta were built through three nested multiplex PCR rounds, which together made up a slightly modified ARM-PCR procedure. Both of the initial two PCR rounds ran for approximately 11 cycles and employed TRBV1-TRBV30 forward primers alongside a C-beta reverse primer. TCRdb itself ran the multiplex PCR reads through MiXCR, one entry per CDR3 protein. The sample has around 47,000 distinct CDR3 sequences; about 73% are singletons. CDR1 and CDR2 (germline): SQVTM, ANQGSEA. This CDR3 has 15 residues. Total RNA and DNA came together from roughly 20-30 mg of bulk tissue without cell sorting.

The chain employs TRBV29-1 and TRBJ1-1; D may be TRBD1 (6 bases). This clonotype was obtained from a man between 40 and 49 years old with primary liver carcinoma and hepatitis B virus infection. The sequencing input was liver tumor tissue from sampling region 2. Subset indicated: tumor region T2, inferior pole. The CDR3 DNA is TGCAGCGGTGCCTCAGGGTGGGACATGAACACCGAAGCTTTCTTT. It translates to CSGASGWDMNTEAFF.